The following is a TCR beta chain sequence with its context. The CDR3 totals 14 residues. Germline V lookup: CDR1 SGHRS, CDR2 YFSETQ. The V end was cut by 3 bases, the J end by 2 bases, with 12 bases between. Under the authors' procedure: From reference gene primer amplification, estimates of nucleated cell counts were derived. Clones were sequenced by immunoSEQ multiplex PCR, and TCRdb holds only the in-frame ones, with some missing. That table is the source of V, J and clone size, and D and trimming were worked out from the DNA. The data hold 470,000 or so clones, with approximately 83% observed a single time. This specimen belongs to a study of blood T cell repertoires in COVID-19. Looking at the study overall: Acute and convalescent COVID-19 samples came from the United States, Italy and Spain. T cells, B-cell-depleted T cells, or PBMCs provided the cDNA or gDNA that served as material.

Input material: peripheral blood. The V gene is TRBV5-1, the J gene TRBJ2-7, with D maybe TRBD1 (5 bases). The sequence came from a human donor in a cohort sampled during active COVID-19. The CDR3 DNA reads TGCGCCAGCAGCTCCGCGACAGCAACCTACGAGCAGTACTTC. This gives the protein CASSSATATYEQYF.